What follows are 30 T cell receptor beta chains derived from one specimen sequenced in a study of cytomegalovirus exposure and HLA in healthy donors (dated by TCRdb to 2016 to 2017). Library method: the immunoSEQ multiplex PCR assay. For the multiplex PCR, a mixture combining 60 forward primers for TCR Vbeta segments and 13 reverse primers for TCR Jbeta segments was used. TCRdb carries this immuneACCESS record with in-frame sequences only. Its versions omit some clonotypes, under half of them owing to an unresolved V gene in the studies checked, with the rest unexplained. Across this sample there are under 200,000 clones, with about 73% seen only once. The ten largest clones add up to 3.1% of the sample. Sequencing was performed on PBMCs. Receptors were obtained from a woman aged 40-49 years in good health and CMV-seronegative.

As regards this clone: The junction departs from the called germline gene at one end, perhaps through a read error. The chain employs TRBV18 and TRBJ2-5; no clear D. The CDR3 runs 13 residues. CDR1 is KGHSH, CDR2 LQKENI, per germline. The CDR3: CASSPSELETRYF. The CDR3 DNA follows: TGTGCCAGCTCACCATCCGAGCTGGAGACCCGGTACTTC.

The chain is built from TRBV9 and TRBJ2-5, with TRBD2 matching over 8 bases. The J call is uncertain, as TRBJ2-7 better fits the DNA end. The CDR3 loop spans 16 amino acids. Germline V lookup: CDR1 SGDLS, CDR2 YYNGEE. Written as DNA, the CDR3 is TGTGCCAGCAGCGTAGACCCAGCGGGGGCTTCCTACGAGCAGTACTTC. Translation: CASSVDPAGASYEQYF.

CDR3 loop: CASSKNNRRAEAFF. The CDR3 nucleotides read TGTGCCAGCAGCAAAAATAATCGGAGGGCAGAAGCTTTCTTT. This chain connects TRBV28 to TRBJ1-1; unclear D gene. CDR1 MDHEN and CDR2 SYDVKM come from the germline V gene. V dropped 6 bases and J dropped 8 bases, with 19 bases sitting between them. The CDR3 sequence is 14 residues long.

The rearrangement uses TRBV7-8 and TRBJ1-4, with D maybe TRBD1 (5 bases). The V end lost 5 bases, the J end lost 0 bases, and 19 bases lay between the germline ends. The CDR3 sequence is 18 residues long. Germline loops: CDR1 SGHVS, CDR2 FQNEAQ. CDR3 protein: CASSTPWGGVTTNEKLFF. CDR3 coding DNA: TGTGCCAGCAGCACCCCCTGGGGAGGGGTAACAACTAATGAAAAACTGTTTTTT.

The chain carries TRBV6-1 and TRBJ1-5; TRBD1 matches 8 bases. Trimming at V came to 4 bases and at J to 1 base, leaving 6 bases not matched to a gene. CDR3 length: 16 amino acids. In germline, CDR1 is MNHNS, CDR2 SASEGT. The CDR3 here is CASSARGQVSNQPQHF. The CDR3 DNA reads TGTGCCAGCAGTGCCAGGGGACAGGTGAGCAATCAGCCCCAGCATTTT.

The V gene is TRBV27, the J gene TRBJ2-1; 14 nucleotides line up with TRBD2. CDR3 size: 16 residues. Looked up from germline, CDR1 is MNHEY and CDR2 is SMNVEV (reference sequence). Losses at the gene ends were 6 bases for V and 6 bases for J; bases not matched to a gene: 7. For the CDR3, the DNA is TGTGCCAGCAGGAACCCGACTAGCGGGGGGGTCAATGAGCAGTTCTTC. It codes for CASRNPTSGGVNEQFF.

DNA of the CDR3: TGTGCCAGCTCACCAGGGCGGGGGAACTACAATGAGCAGTTCTTC. Protein sequence: CASSPGRGNYNEQFF. The chain links TRBV18 to TRBJ2-1; 7 nucleotides align to TRBD2. The CDR3 runs 15 residues. The V gene end was trimmed by 2 bases and the J gene end by 3 bases; junction bases not matched to a gene: 4. Germline CDR1 and CDR2: KGHSH and LQKENI. Drawing the rest from reference TRBV18 and TRBJ2-1, the complete variable domain is NAGVMQNPRHLVRRRGQEARLRCSPMKGHSHVYWYRQLPEEGLKFMVYLQKENIIDESGMPKERFSAEFPKEGPSILRIQQVVRGDSAAYFCASSPGRGNYNEQFFGPGTRLTVL.

The chain joins TRBV10-3 to TRBJ2-7; D might be TRBD1 (6 bases). CDR3 size: 16 residues. The germline V gene encodes CDR1 ENHRY and CDR2 SYGVKD. V gave up 6 bases and J gave up 0 bases, with 18 bases separating them. The CDR3 DNA reads as TGTGCCATCAGCGGGGCTACAGGGCTAACCTCCTACGAGCAGTACTTC. Translated, it gives CAISGATGLTSYEQYF.

The chain combines TRBV4-1 with TRBJ1-3; D gene ambiguous. CDR1 and CDR2 (germline): MGHRA, YSYEKL. Deletions cut 0 bases from V and 1 base from J, with 10 bases between. This CDR3 spans 16 amino acids. CDR3 nucleotides: TGCGCCAGCAGCCAAGATCTGCAGTTTTCTGGAAACACCATATATTTT. It encodes CASSQDLQFSGNTIYF.

This clone was observed a single time. The chain has TRBV6-5 and TRBJ2-7; 7 bases fit TRBD2. CDR3 length: 14 residues. V lost 9 bases, J lost 2 bases, and 10 bases stayed unmatched. Germline V gene sequence: CDR1 MNHEY, CDR2 SVGAGI. As DNA, the CDR3 is TGTGCCAGTGGGCACCCGGGGGGAACCTACGAGCAGTACTTC. Translation gives CASGHPGGTYEQYF.

The chain carries TRBV6-1 and TRBJ1-6; TRBD1 agrees at 9 bases. From germline, CDR1 is MNHNS and CDR2 SASEGT. The CDR3 totals 16 residues. After removal of 2 bases from V and 8 bases from J, the junction contained 7 bases not matched to a gene. DNA of the CDR3: TGTGCCAGCAGTGAAAGCGCTTGGACAGGGGATTCACCCCTCCACTTT. It is translated as CASSESAWTGDSPLHF.

This clone was seen a handful of times. The V and J genes are TRBV28 and TRBJ1-2; the match to TRBD1 covers 8 bases. The CDR3 consists of 15 residues. V gave up 5 bases and J gave up 2 bases; unmatched junction bases: 7. Germline V gene lookup returns CDR1 MDHEN and CDR2 SYDVKM. CDR3 amino acids: CASSPRTGTNYGYTF. The CDR3 region has the DNA TGTGCCAGCAGTCCTCGGACAGGGACCAACTATGGCTACACCTTC.

The V call is TRBV6-1, the J call TRBJ2-1; 13 bases match TRBD2. Germline CDR1 is MNHNS and CDR2 is SASEGT. V shed 5 bases and J 6 bases; nucleotides not matched to a gene: 1. The CDR3 spans 14 residues. CDR3 in amino acids: CASSTSGGANEQFF. The CDR3 DNA follows: TGTGCCAGCAGTACTAGCGGGGGGGCCAATGAGCAGTTCTTC.

This clone was seen a few times. V gene TRBV21-1 combines with J gene TRBJ1-1; TRBD1 is the table's D call, not checked against the DNA. TRBV21-1 is flagged as a pseudogene. The CDR3 loop spans 18 amino acids. The CDR3 region is CASSHVSGTGNICTEAFF. Written as DNA, the CDR3 is TGTGCCAGCAGTCATGTATCCGGGACAGGGAACATCTGTACTGAAGCTTTCTTT.

Here the CDR3 reads CASSRQAYEQYF. The CDR3, as DNA: TGTGCCAGCAGCCGGCAGGCCTACGAGCAGTACTTC. The chain joins TRBV14 to TRBJ2-7; D is undetermined. The V end lost 4 bases, the J end lost 2 bases, and 6 bases lay between the germline ends. The CDR3 spans 12 residues. Germline V CDR1 and CDR2: SGHDN, FVKESK.

The rearrangement uses TRBV6-1 and TRBJ2-2; 9 bases are shared with TRBD2. Per the germline V gene, CDR1 is MNHNS and CDR2 is SASEGT. V shed 1 base, J shed 2 bases, and the junction held 5 bases outside the gene matches. This CDR3 comprises 17 residues. The CDR3 region has the DNA TGTGCCAGCAGTGAAGGGCTAGCGGGGCTAAACACCGGGGAGCTGTTTTTT. This codes for CASSEGLAGLNTGELFF.

This clone was recorded once. As DNA, the CDR3 is TGTGCCAGCAATAAGGCAGGGTCCGACAGCTCCTACGAGCAGTACTTC. Translated: CASNKAGSDSSYEQYF. The rearrangement joins TRBV2 to TRBJ2-5; D is possibly TRBD1 (5 bases). The tail of the sequence fits TRBJ2-7 better, so the J call may be wrong. Germline V gene lookup returns CDR1 SNHLY and CDR2 FYNNEI. The CDR3 sequence is 16 residues long.

This chain uses TRBV7-8 with TRBJ2-1; D is undetermined. V was clipped by 4 bases and J by 2 bases, with 12 bases between them. CDR1 and CDR2 from the germline V gene are SGHVS and FQNEAQ. The CDR3 runs to 15 residues. CDR3 nucleotides: TGTGCCAGCAGCTCACCCACGAGTGCCTACAATGAGCAGTTCTTC. It codes for CASSSPTSAYNEQFF.

This chain uses TRBV6-5 with TRBJ1-6, with TRBD1 as a possible D gene (5 bases). V was trimmed by 4 bases and J by 3 bases, leaving 10 bases between them. Germline V gene data show CDR1 as MNHEY and CDR2 as SVGAGI. The CDR3 length is 15 residues. The DNA for the CDR3 is TGTGCCAGCAGTTCGCGCCAGGGCTATAATTCACCCCTCCACTTT. It is translated as CASSSRQGYNSPLHF.

V and J are TRBV28 and TRBJ2-7, with D perhaps TRBD2 (5 bases). V dropped 5 bases and J dropped 4 bases, with 15 bases sitting between them. CDR1 and CDR2 from the germline V gene are MDHEN and SYDVKM. The CDR3 covers 14 residues. The CDR3 reads CASSAEGAPYEQYF. CDR3 nucleotide sequence: TGTGCCAGCAGTGCCGAGGGCGCCCCTTACGAGCAGTACTTC.

The chain employs TRBV14 and TRBJ2-1; D might be TRBD1 (6 bases). Trimming took 4 bases from V and 0 from J, leaving 10 bases between them. CDR3 length equals 15 residues. Germline assignment: CDR1 SGHDN and CDR2 FVKESK. The CDR3 bases are TGTGCCAGCAGCCGGTACAGGGACTCCTACAATGAGCAGTTCTTC. Encoded protein: CASSRYRDSYNEQFF.

The chain is built from TRBV29-1 and TRBJ2-5, with TRBD2 matching 9 bases. Germline loops: CDR1 SQVTM, CDR2 ANQGSEA. With 6 bases clipped from V and 4 bases from J, the junction kept 9 bases outside the gene matches. The CDR3 consists of 14 residues. CDR3 region: CSVNPLSGGETQYF. In DNA form, the CDR3 reads TGCAGCGTGAATCCACTTAGCGGGGGAGAGACCCAGTACTTC.

The chain employs TRBV5-1 and TRBJ2-5, with TRBD2 as a possible D gene (6 bases). From germline, CDR1 is SGHRS and CDR2 YFSETQ. The V end was cut by 4 bases, the J end by 1 base, with 11 bases between. The CDR3 extends over 14 amino acids. The CDR3, as DNA: TGCGCCAGCAGCCTGACTAGTATCCAAGAGACCCAGTACTTC. This sequence encodes CASSLTSIQETQYF.

Regarding this clone: The junction and the germline gene differ at one end; a read error may be behind it. V and J are TRBV7-9 and TRBJ1-6; 10 bases line up with TRBD1. The CDR3 is made up of 16 amino acids. Germline V gene data show CDR1 as SEHNR and CDR2 as FQNEAQ (reference sequence). The CDR3 region has the DNA TGTTCCAGCAGCTTAGGGACAGGGGCCGATAATTCACCCCTCCACTTT. Protein: CSSSLGTGADNSPLHF.

The chain joins TRBV10-2 to TRBJ1-3, with 8 bases aligning to TRBD1. The junction had 11 bases not matched to a gene; V was cut back by 6 bases and J by 4 bases. In germline, CDR1 is WSHSY, CDR2 SAAADI. The CDR3 is 16 amino acids. In nucleotides, the CDR3 is TGCGCCAGCAGACAACAGGGGGGGGGTGTGGGAAACACCATATATTTT. Amino acid sequence: CASRQQGGGVGNTIYF.

V usage is TRBV4-2 and J usage is TRBJ2-5; 8 positions match TRBD2. CDR1 and CDR2 (germline): LGHNA, YNFKEQ. The V segment lost 0 bases and the J segment 4 bases; nucleotides outside the gene matches: 10. This CDR3 has 17 residues. In DNA, the CDR3 is TGTGCCAGCAGCCAAGATCAGACAGCGGGGGCGGGAGAGACCCAGTACTTC. Translated, it gives CASSQDQTAGAGETQYF.

This clone was found many times. This chain joins TRBV7-2 and TRBJ2-1, with TRBD2 matching over 9 bases. J lost 5 bases, V lost 3 bases, and 2 bases had no gene match. CDR3 length: 14 residues. Germline V gene sequence: CDR1 SGHTA, CDR2 FQGNSA. The CDR3 DNA reads TGTGCCAGCAGCTTTTTAGCGGGGGACAATGAGCAGTTCTTC. This gives the protein CASSFLAGDNEQFF.

The sample holds a few counts of this clone. The chain joins TRBV27 to TRBJ2-1; D gene unclear. The CDR3 spans 12 residues. CDR1 and CDR2 from the germline V gene are MNHEY and SMNVEV (reference sequence). With 5 bases removed from V and 6 bases from J, the gap between germline ends came to 8 bases. The CDR3: CASSQAPNEQFF. CDR3 coding DNA: TGTGCCAGCAGTCAGGCCCCCAATGAGCAGTTCTTC.

Remarks on this clone: Other DNA sequences in this sample translate to the same CDR3. The V and J genes are TRBV18 and TRBJ2-2; 9 positions match TRBD1. V was clipped by 6 bases and J by 2 bases; unmatched bases: 4. This CDR3 has 15 residues. Germline V gene data show CDR1 as KGHSH and CDR2 as LQKENI. The CDR3 loop is CASSPGQGNTGELFF. The DNA of the CDR3 is TGTGCCAGCTCCCCGGGACAGGGAAACACCGGGGAGCTGTTTTTT.

The V gene is TRBV18, the J gene TRBJ2-4, with 8 positions matching TRBD1. J was trimmed by 6 bases and V by 0 bases; bases with no gene match: 4. The CDR3 has 15 residues. Per germline, CDR1 KGHSH and CDR2 LQKENI. The CDR3 region is CASSPPQGAGNIQYF. DNA for the CDR3: TGTGCCAGCTCACCACCGCAGGGGGCTGGAAACATTCAGTACTTC. The full variable domain, in which reference TRBV18 and TRBJ2-4 provide the parts outside the CDR3, is NAGVMQNPRHLVRRRGQEARLRCSPMKGHSHVYWYRQLPEEGLKFMVYLQKENIIDESGMPKERFSAEFPKEGPSILRIQQVVRGDSAAYFCASSPPQGAGNIQYFGAGTRLSVL.